This T cell receptor beta chain comes out of a study of T-cell memory formation after mild COVID-19. The wider study: TCR clusters largely stayed donor specific.

Study observations and caveats: CD8+ contracting clones occupied EMRA, while CD4+ ones occupied mainly CM and EM. Cross-reactive memory apparently joined, as some responding clones appeared in pre-infection memory.

UMIs and sample barcodes were carried by the TCR alpha and TCR beta cDNA libraries that 5'RACE produced using constant-segment primers. Each CDR3 protein gets one entry after TCRdb re-called the 5' RACE reads with MiXCR. The sample includes about 290,000 distinct CDR3 sequences, about 16% of them seen just once. V lost 6 bases and J lost 4; bases outside the gene matches: 12. This CDR3 contains 16 residues. Germline V gives CDR1 LNHDA, CDR2 SQIVND (reference sequence). This clonotype was counted a few times. Antigen unknown. This chain connects TRBV19 to TRBJ1-5, with 7 bases matching TRBD1. Sequencing used PBMCs or a T cell subset sorted from them (not recorded which). The TCR sequence derives from a young man who had mild COVID-19 (a few samples of this study predate the infection). Cell type and time point are not known. This chain's CDR3 is CASSIHHRGLNQPQHF. In nucleotides, the CDR3 is TGTGCCAGTAGCATCCATCACAGGGGTTTGAATCAGCCCCAGCATTTT. Full variable domain (remainder filled in from reference TRBV19 and TRBJ1-5): DGGITQSPKYLFRKEGQNVTLSCEQNLNHDAMYWYRQDPGQGLRLIYYSQIVNDFQKGDIAEGYSVSREKKESFPLTVTSAQKNPTAFYLCASSIHHRGLNQPQHFGDGTRLSIL.